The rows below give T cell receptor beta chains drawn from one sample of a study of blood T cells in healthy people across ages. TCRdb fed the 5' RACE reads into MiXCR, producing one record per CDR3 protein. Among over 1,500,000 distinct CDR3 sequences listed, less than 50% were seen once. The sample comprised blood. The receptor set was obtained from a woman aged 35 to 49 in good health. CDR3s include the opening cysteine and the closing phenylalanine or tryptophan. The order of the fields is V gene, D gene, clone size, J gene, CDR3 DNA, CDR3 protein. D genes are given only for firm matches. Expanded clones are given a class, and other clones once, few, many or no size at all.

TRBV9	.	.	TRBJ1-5	TGTGCCAGCAGCGTAGCGCCAGGCGAGTATAGCAATCAGCCCCAGCATTTT	CASSVAPGEYSNQPQHF
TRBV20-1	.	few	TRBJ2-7	TGCAGTGCTATAGCTGGGGCCACCTACGAGCAGTACTTC	CSAIAGATYEQYF
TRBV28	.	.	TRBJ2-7	TGTGCCAGCAGTATATCTTCCAGGGAAAGGGACGAGCAGTACTTC	CASSISSRERDEQYF
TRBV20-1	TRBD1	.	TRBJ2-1	TGCAGTGCTCGGGGACAGGGGGCGATTAATGAGCAGTTCTTC	CSARGQGAINEQFF
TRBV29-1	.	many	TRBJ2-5	TGCAGCGTTGGCGGGACAGCGCAAGAGACCCAGTACTTC	CSVGGTAQETQYF
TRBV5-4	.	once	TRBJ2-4	TGTGCCAGCAGCTTGTCAATTGGAGCGGCGGCGGACATTCAGTACTTC	CASSLSIGAAADIQYF
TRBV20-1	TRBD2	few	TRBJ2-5	TGCAGTGCTAGAGCCACTCCTAAGTCGGGACTAGCGGGGGGTTCGAGAGAGACCCAGTACTTC	CSARATPKSGLAGGSRETQYF
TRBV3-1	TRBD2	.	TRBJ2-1	TGTGCCAGCAGCCAAGTAACGGTAGCGGGGGGGCGGTCGAATGAGCAGTTCTTC	CASSQVTVAGGRSNEQFF
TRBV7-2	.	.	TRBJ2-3	TGTGCCAGCAGCTTGGGGGGGACAGCAACAGAGACGCAGTATTTT	CASSLGGTATETQYF
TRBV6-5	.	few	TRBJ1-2	TGTGCCAGCAACCCAATTCCTGGGGCAGGAGATGGCTACACCTTC	CASNPIPGAGDGYTF
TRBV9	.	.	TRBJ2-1	TGTGCCAGCAGCGTAGGGGTCGGGAATGAGCAGTTCTTC	CASSVGVGNEQFF
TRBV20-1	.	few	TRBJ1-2	TGCAGTGCTCCCGGGGATCGGGCTAACTATGGCTACACCTTC	CSAPGDRANYGYTF
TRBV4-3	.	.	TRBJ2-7	TGCGCCAGCAGCCAAGACCAAAGGTTTAATGAGCAGTACTTC	CASSQDQRFNEQYF
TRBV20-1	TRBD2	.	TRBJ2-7	TGCAGTGCTAGGGGGACTAGCGGGATGGAATACGAGCAGTACTTC	CSARGTSGMEYEQYF
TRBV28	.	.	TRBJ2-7	TGTGCCAGCATAAAGGCAGGCAATCCCTACGAGCAGTACTTC	CASIKAGNPYEQYF
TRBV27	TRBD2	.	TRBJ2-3	TGTGCCAGCAGATACACCGGGACTAGCGGCACAGATACGCAGTATTTT	CASRYTGTSGTDTQYF
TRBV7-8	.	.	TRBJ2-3	TGTGCCAGCGGATTACCACCGGGACGGGAGAGCACAGATACGCAGTATTTT	CASGLPPGRESTDTQYF
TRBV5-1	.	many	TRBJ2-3	TGTGCCAGCAGCTTAGATCCAGATACGCAGTATTTT	CASSLDPDTQYF
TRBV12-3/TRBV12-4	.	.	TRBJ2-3	TGTGCCAGCAGCCTAGCTACGCCAGATACGCAGTATTTT	CASSLATPDTQYF
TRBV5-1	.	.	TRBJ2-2	TGCGCCAGCAGCCCGTTATCCACCGGGGAGCTGTTTTTT	CASSPLSTGELFF
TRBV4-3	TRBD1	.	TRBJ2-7	TGCGCCAGCAGCCAAGGGATCCCATCAGGGGGTCCCCCTAACGAGCAGTACTTC	CASSQGIPSGGPPNEQYF
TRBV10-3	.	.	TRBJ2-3	TGTGCCGTTGGGACCCCCGGGGTGACAGATACGCAGTATTTT	CAVGTPGVTDTQYF